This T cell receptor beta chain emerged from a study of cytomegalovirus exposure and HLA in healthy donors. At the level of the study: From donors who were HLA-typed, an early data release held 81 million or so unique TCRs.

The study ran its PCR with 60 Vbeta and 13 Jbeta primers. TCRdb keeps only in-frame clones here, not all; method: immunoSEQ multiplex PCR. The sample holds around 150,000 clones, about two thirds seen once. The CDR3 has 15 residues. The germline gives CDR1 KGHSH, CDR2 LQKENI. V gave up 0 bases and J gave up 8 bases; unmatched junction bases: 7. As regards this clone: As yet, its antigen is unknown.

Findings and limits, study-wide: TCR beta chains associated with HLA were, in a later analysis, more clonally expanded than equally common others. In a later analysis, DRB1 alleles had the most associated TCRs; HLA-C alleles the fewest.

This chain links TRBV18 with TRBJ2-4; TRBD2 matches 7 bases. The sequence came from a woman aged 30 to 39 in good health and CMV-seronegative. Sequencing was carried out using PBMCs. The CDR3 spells CASSPPGEGLYIQYF. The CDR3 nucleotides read TGTGCCAGCTCACCACCCGGGGAGGGTTTGTACATTCAGTACTTC.